The 5 T cell receptor beta chains below all came from one sample that was sequenced in a study of blood T cell repertoires in COVID-19. Here immunoSEQ multiplex PCR was the method, and the copy in TCRdb shows in-frame clones only, minus some. The repertoire has about 170,000 clones, approximately 79% of them found once; the top ten carry under 20%. The specimen sequenced was PBMCs or T cells enriched from blood (not recorded which). The receptors originated from a woman in her 70s in a cohort exposed to, infected with or recovered from COVID-19 (not recorded which).

This sequence joins TRBV18 and TRBJ1-6; TRBD1 is a possible D gene (6 bases). The CDR3 has 15 amino acids. The V gene lost 4 bases and the J gene lost 7 bases, with 14 bases spanning the gap. Germline CDR1 and CDR2: KGHSH and LQKENI. CDR3: CASSLQQGSNSPLHF. The CDR3 nucleotides read TGTGCCAGCTCACTTCAACAGGGCTCCAATTCACCCCTCCACTTT.

The CDR3 coding sequence is TGTGCCAGCAGCCGAACGACTAGCGGGGCCTACAATGAGCAGTTCTTC. Protein product: CASSRTTSGAYNEQFF. This chain connects TRBV4-2 to TRBJ2-1; TRBD2 agrees at 11 bases. This CDR3 has 16 residues. Germline CDR1 is LGHNA and CDR2 is YNFKEQ. After removal of 4 bases from V and 2 bases from J, the junction contained 4 bases not matched to a gene.

This chain links TRBV7-6 with TRBJ1-1; D remains ambiguous. Trimming stripped 1 base from V and 1 base from J, with 7 bases between. CDR1 and CDR2 from the germline V gene are SGHVS and FNYEAQ. The CDR3 is made up of 14 amino acids. The DNA of the CDR3 is TGTGCCAGCAGCTTAGTCGCGGAGAACACTGAAGCTTTCTTT. Protein: CASSLVAENTEAFF. Full variable domain (outside the CDR3, taken from reference TRBV7-6 and TRBJ1-1): GAGVSQSPRYKVTKRGQDVALRCDPISGHVSLYWYRQALGQGPEFLTYFNYEAQQDKSGLPNDRFSAERPEGSISTLTIQRTEQRDSAMYRCASSLVAENTEAFFGQGTRLTVV.

This rearrangement joins TRBV29-1 to TRBJ1-5; 9 nucleotides align to TRBD1. The CDR3 is 13 amino acids. Germline loops: CDR1 SQVTM, CDR2 ANQGSEA. V was clipped by 4 bases and J by 3 bases; unmatched bases: 1. CDR3 in DNA: TGCAGCGTTGGGACAGGGGTCAATCAGCCCCAGCATTTT. It translates to CSVGTGVNQPQHF. The full variable domain, its missing parts supplied by reference TRBV29-1 and TRBJ1-5, is SAVISQKPSRDICQRGTSLTIQCQVDSQVTMMFWYRQQPGQSLTLIATANQGSEATYESGFVIDKFPISRPNLTFSTLTVSNMSPEDSSIYLCSVGTGVNQPQHFGDGTRLSIL.

The chain combines TRBV28 with TRBJ2-7; weak D call: TRBD1 (6 bases). The germline V and J ends were trimmed by 8 bases and 12 bases, with 23 bases remaining between them. The CDR3 runs to 13 residues. Germline values: CDR1 MDHEN, CDR2 SYDVKM. The CDR3 DNA reads TGTGCCAGCCGACCCGGACAGACCCACCCTTCGTACTTC. Protein: CASRPGQTHPSYF.